One and the same sample provided the 5 T cell receptor beta chains below, sequenced in a study of prognosis after radiotherapy for stage I lung cancer. The study amplified the TCR beta CDR3 region from genomic DNA. This amplification was carried out by two rounds of multiplex PCR. During first-round PCR, primers specific to each TRBV and TRBJ gene were used. TCRdb passed the multiplex PCR reads through MiXCR, listing each CDR3 protein once. The repertoire holds almost 40,000 distinct CDR3 sequences, with roughly 25% as singletons. Specimen: PBMCs, collected before or after stereotactic body radiation therapy (not recorded which). The receptors derive from a donor of 50 years or more with non-small cell lung cancer.

This clonotype was counted at least ten times. This rearrangement joins TRBV7-9 to TRBJ2-3; D uncertain. Trimming removed 3 bases from V and 0 bases from J, with 10 bases in between. Germline assignment: CDR1 SEHNR and CDR2 FQNEAQ (reference sequence). The CDR3 loop spans 15 amino acids. The DNA for the CDR3 is TGTGCCAGCAGCTTTAACAGAGCCAGCACAGATACGCAGTATTTT. It specifies CASSFNRASTDTQYF. Full variable domain (missing parts from reference TRBV7-9 and TRBJ2-3): DTGVSQNPRHKITKRGQNVTFRCDPISEHNRLYWYRQTLGQGPEFLTYFQNEAQLEKSRLLSDRFSAERPKGSFSTLEIQRTEQGDSAMYLCASSFNRASTDTQYFGPGTRLTVL.

Many counts were recorded for this clonotype. The chain couples TRBV10-3 to TRBJ2-5; D may match TRBD1 or TRBD2 (5 bases each). Germline V gene sequence: CDR1 ENHRY, CDR2 SYGVKD. The CDR3 is made up of 15 amino acids. Deletions cut 5 bases from V and 4 bases from J, with 17 bases between. The CDR3 protein is CAISIGTGTIETQYF. The CDR3 DNA sequence: TGTGCCATCAGTATTGGGACCGGGACGATAGAGACCCAGTACTTC.

Worth noting for this clonotype: This probably arose from a read error, given a far larger clone one base away. V is TRBV6-2 or TRBV6-3 and J is TRBJ2-2; D gene unclear. This CDR3 region has 11 residues. The germline V and J ends were trimmed by 7 bases and 7 bases, with 7 bases remaining between them. The V gene's germline CDR1 is MNHEY and CDR2 SVGEGT. The CDR3 loop is CASIQFGELFF. In DNA form, the CDR3 reads TGTGCCAGCATCCAGTTCGGGGAGCTGTTTTTT.

This clonotype was recorded at least ten times. A much bigger clone sits one base away, suggesting this may be a read error. The gene calls are TRBV20-1 and TRBJ1-2; 9 nucleotides align to TRBD1. Unmatched junction bases numbered 10, after V lost 6 bases and J lost 8 bases. This CDR3 spans 13 amino acids. Germline values: CDR1 DFQATT, CDR2 SNEGSKA (reference sequence). As DNA, the CDR3 is TGCAGTGCCCTCGGGACAGGGATCCGAGGCTACACCTTC. Protein product: CSALGTGIRGYTF.

This clonotype was counted many times. V gene TRBV28 combines with J gene TRBJ2-2; D may be TRBD1 (5 bases). Trimming took off 8 bases at V and 0 bases at J, with 13 bases between the two ends. Per the germline V gene, CDR1 is MDHEN and CDR2 is SYDVKM. The CDR3 sequence is 15 residues long. CDR3 sequence reads: CASHRRGANTGELFF. Here the CDR3 DNA reads TGTGCCAGCCACCGAAGGGGCGCGAACACCGGGGAGCTGTTTTTT.